Sequencing of this T cell receptor beta chain was carried out in a study of T cell repertoires in cytomegalovirus infection. Overall study context: Indications came from public TCR beta signatures; they pointed to CMV infection and to a matching HLA type.

A single record per CDR3 protein comes from TCRdb applying MiXCR to the reads. The top ten hold around 7.6% of the sample, which has hundreds of thousands of distinct CDR3 sequences, less than 25% seen once. J gave up 5 bases and V 4 bases, and 9 bases lay outside the gene matches. Germline CDR1 reads SEHNR; CDR2 reads FQNEAQ (reference sequence). This CDR3 is 17 amino acids long. This clonotype turned up a few times. Its antigen remains unknown. Study conclusions and caveats: Cumulative public TCR beta family frequency identified carriers of CMV plus the relevant HLA. The response measured ex vivo was dominated by TCR beta clonotypes (HLA-C-restricted and CMV-specific).

This TCR derives from a human donor in good health (CMV status not recorded). Some clones in this sample may be carry-over from other donors' samples. The V and J genes are TRBV7-9 and TRBJ1-4, with 11 bases fitting TRBD1. Sequenced: CD8+ T cells from PBMCs. For the CDR3, the DNA is TGTGCCAGCAGCTCGGGACAGGGGGTAACTGCGAATGAAAAACTGTTTTTT. Amino acids: CASSSGQGVTANEKLFF. Combining the CDR3 with reference TRBV7-9 and TRBJ1-4 gives the whole variable domain DTGVSQNPRHKITKRGQNVTFRCDPISEHNRLYWYRQTLGQGPEFLTYFQNEAQLEKSRLLSDRFSAERPKGSFSTLEIQRTEQGDSAMYLCASSSGQGVTANEKLFFGSGTQLSVL.